Each of the 16 T cell receptor beta chains below was sequenced from the same sample in a study of cytomegalovirus exposure and HLA in healthy donors. Primers for the PCR totalled 60 Vbeta and 13 Jbeta. The method was immunoSEQ multiplex PCR; TCRdb's version includes in-frame clones alone and lacks a portion of them. The top ten hold over 8.5% of the sample, which has around 110,000 clones, roughly 69% seen once. Sequences were obtained from PBMCs. The receptors shown here come from a woman aged 40 to 50 in good health and CMV-seropositive.

A single count supports this clone. This chain joins TRBV12-5 and TRBJ2-2, with 8 bases fitting TRBD1. J was trimmed by 3 bases and V by 6 bases; bases with no gene match: 0. Germline CDR1 LGHNT, CDR2 FRNRAP. The CDR3 runs 13 residues. In DNA, the CDR3 is TGTGCTAGTGGGACAGGGGACACCGGGGAGCTGTTTTTT. Residues: CASGTGDTGELFF.

This clone was seen a few times. The chain recombines TRBV11-2 with TRBJ2-1, with a tentative D call TRBD2 (5 bases). CDR3 length: 14 residues. V was clipped by 3 bases and J by 4 bases, with 10 bases between them. The germline gives CDR1 SGHAT, CDR2 FQNNGV. This CDR3 reads CASSFRTGYNEQFF. The DNA for the CDR3 is TGTGCCAGCAGCTTTAGGACGGGATACAATGAGCAGTTCTTC.

A few counts support this clone. This sequence joins TRBV6-4 and TRBJ2-1; tentatively, D is TRBD2 (5 bases). Trimming pared 3 bases from V and 10 bases from J, leaving 13 bases between. The germline V gene has CDR1 MRHNA and CDR2 SNTAGT. The CDR3 runs to 13 residues. The CDR3 sequence: CASSEGTTGEQFF. As DNA, the CDR3 is TGTGCCAGCAGTGAGGGTACCACGGGGGAGCAGTTCTTC.

The chain employs TRBV30 and TRBJ1-1; D gene unclear. Trimming removed 1 base at V and 1 base at J, with 10 bases between. CDR1 is GTSNPN, CDR2 SVGIG, per germline (reference sequence). The CDR3 sequence is 14 residues long. The CDR3 loop is CAWSGLERNTEAFF. The CDR3 bases are TGTGCCTGGAGTGGCCTTGAGAGGAACACTGAAGCTTTCTTT.

In nucleotides, the CDR3 is TGTGCCAGCCTCGACAGTCCCATGAACACTGAAGCTTTCTTT. Translation gives CASLDSPMNTEAFF. The gene calls are TRBV19 and TRBJ1-1, with D maybe TRBD1 (5 bases). CDR1 is LNHDA and CDR2 is SQIVND in the germline V gene (reference sequence). This CDR3 is built from 14 residues. Trimming left V 9 bases short and J 0 bases short, with 14 bases between.

The J gene is TRBJ2-5, the V gene TRBV11-2, with D perhaps TRBD1 (6 bases). The CDR3 runs 12 residues. Germline CDR1 reads SGHAT; CDR2 reads FQNNGV. The V and J ends lost 6 bases and 5 bases respectively, with 10 bases between them. This CDR3 reads CASRSTGETQYF. The CDR3 nucleotides are TGTGCCAGCAGGTCGACAGGCGAGACCCAGTACTTC.

This clone was detected a few times. In DNA, the CDR3 is TGTGCCAGCAGCGACTCCTTCCGGGACAGCCCCAACGAGCAGTACTTC. This gives the protein CASSDSFRDSPNEQYF. The chain joins TRBV11-2 to TRBJ2-7; 7 bases line up with TRBD1. CDR1 is SGHAT and CDR2 is FQNNGV in the germline V gene. With V trimmed by 5 bases and J by 5 bases, 15 bases remained unmatched. The CDR3 extends over 16 amino acids.

This sequence joins TRBV28 and TRBJ1-2, with 7 nucleotides matching TRBD1. V shed 7 bases and J 8 bases; nucleotides not matched to a gene: 7. Per germline, CDR1 MDHEN and CDR2 SYDVKM. This CDR3 is built from 12 residues. In DNA, the CDR3 is TGTGCCAGCACAACAGGGGTCGGAGGCTACACCTTC. Translating it yields CASTTGVGGYTF.

This rearrangement joins TRBV11-1 to TRBJ1-2; D unresolved. Germline values: CDR1 SGHAT, CDR2 FQDESV (reference sequence). V lost 5 bases, J lost 0 bases, and 10 bases lay in between. The CDR3 runs 14 residues. This chain's CDR3 is CASSEDIANYGYTF. DNA for the CDR3: TGTGCCAGCAGCGAAGACATAGCTAACTATGGCTACACCTTC. Full variable domain (outside the CDR3, taken from reference TRBV11-1 and TRBJ1-2): EAEVAQSPRYKITEKSQAVAFWCDPISGHATLYWYRQILGQGPELLVQFQDESVVDDSQLPKDRFSAERLKGVDSTLKIQPAELGDSAMYLCASSEDIANYGYTFGSGTRLTVV.

This clone occurred once. This rearrangement joins TRBV9 to TRBJ2-1; D remains ambiguous. Germline V gene lookup returns CDR1 SGDLS and CDR2 YYNGEE. Trimming removed 0 bases at V and 0 bases at J, with 10 bases between. The CDR3 runs 16 residues. This CDR3 reads CASSVATGSSYNEQFF. The CDR3 bases are TGTGCCAGCAGCGTAGCTACGGGTAGCTCCTACAATGAGCAGTTCTTC.

The rearrangement links TRBV7-2 to TRBJ2-7; unclear D gene. The germline V gene has CDR1 SGHTA and CDR2 FQGNSA. Deletions cut 0 bases from V and 4 bases from J, with 7 bases between. The CDR3 loop spans 13 amino acids. CDR3 protein: CASSLAARYEQYF. The DNA of the CDR3 is TGTGCCAGCAGCTTAGCAGCACGGTACGAGCAGTACTTC.

A few counts support this clone. The V call is TRBV7-9, the J call TRBJ2-2; D is unclear. CDR1 and CDR2 (germline): SEHNR, FQNEAQ (reference sequence). V was cut by 1 base and J by 2 bases, with 8 bases left in between. The CDR3 runs to 15 residues. CDR3: CASSLGRKNTGELFF. The CDR3 bases are TGTGCCAGCAGCTTAGGGCGGAAAAACACCGGGGAGCTGTTTTTT.

This clone was found once. J is TRBJ1-5 and V is TRBV11-3; 7 nucleotides match TRBD1. V lost 7 bases to trimming and J lost 1 base; unmatched junction nucleotides: 19. Germline CDR1 reads SGHNT; CDR2 reads YENEEA. The CDR3 runs to 19 residues. Here the CDR3 reads CASTPGAIGGKGSNQPQHF. In nucleotides, the CDR3 is TGTGCCAGCACCCCGGGTGCGATAGGGGGCAAAGGGAGCAATCAGCCCCAGCATTTT.

The V call is TRBV19, the J call TRBJ2-7, with D perhaps matching TRBD1 (6 bases). Germline V gene data show CDR1 as LNHDA and CDR2 as SQIVND (reference sequence). CDR3 size: 15 residues. Deletions cut 8 bases from V and 3 bases from J, with 20 bases between. Here the CDR3 reads CASQKGLDSGYEQYF. CDR3 bases: TGTGCCAGTCAAAAGGGGCTGGACAGCGGCTACGAGCAGTACTTC.

The chain couples TRBV7-9 to TRBJ2-7, with 7 bases lining up with TRBD1. The germline V gene encodes CDR1 SEHNR and CDR2 FQNEAQ (reference sequence). After removal of 3 bases from V and 5 bases from J, the junction contained 7 bases not matched to a gene. The CDR3 spans 14 residues. CDR3: CASSLTGNPHEQYF. Here the CDR3 DNA reads TGTGCCAGCAGCTTGACAGGGAACCCGCACGAGCAGTACTTC.

This clone was counted a few times. The chain links TRBV5-1 to TRBJ1-2, with 8 bases that match TRBD1. This CDR3 has 16 amino acids. From germline, CDR1 is SGHRS and CDR2 YFSETQ. With 0 bases clipped from V and 0 bases from J, the junction kept 4 bases outside the gene matches. In DNA form, the CDR3 reads TGCGCCAGCAGCTTGGGGGGGGACAGGACTAACTATGGCTACACCTTC. This codes for CASSLGGDRTNYGYTF.